Listed here are 26 T cell receptor beta chains from one sample, sequenced in a study of cytomegalovirus exposure and HLA in healthy donors. Profiling relied on immunoSEQ multiplex PCR, and the TCRdb table lists in-frame clones only, not all of them. The sample consists of 110,000 or so clones, more than 75% of them appearing once. Sequencing used PBMCs. The receptors stem from a woman in her 30s in good health and CMV-seronegative.

This chain uses TRBV9 with TRBJ2-2, with 14 bases fitting TRBD2. Germline V gene data show CDR1 as SGDLS and CDR2 as YYNGEE. V shed 4 bases and J 0 bases; nucleotides not matched to a gene: 5. The CDR3 is 18 amino acids. Here the CDR3 reads CASSPQGLAGANTGELFF. CDR3 DNA sequence: TGTGCCAGCAGCCCGCAGGGACTAGCGGGGGCGAACACCGGGGAGCTGTTTTTT.

The sample holds a few counts of this clone. The chain joins TRBV7-2 to TRBJ2-2, with D tentatively TRBD2 (6 bases). Trimming took off 2 bases at V and 2 bases at J, with 15 bases between the two ends. Germline values: CDR1 SGHTA, CDR2 FQGNSA. The CDR3 sequence is 17 residues long. The CDR3 sequence: CASSLNRGGVNTGELFF. CDR3 DNA sequence: TGTGCCAGCAGCTTAAACCGAGGAGGGGTTAACACCGGGGAGCTGTTTTTT.

This clone was detected a few times. V usage is TRBV5-1 and J usage is TRBJ2-7, with D perhaps TRBD1 (5 bases). Germline values: CDR1 SGHRS, CDR2 YFSETQ. Trimming took 1 base from V and 3 from J, leaving 8 bases between them. The CDR3 covers 13 residues. The CDR3 region is CASSLLGDYEQYF. In nucleotides, the CDR3 is TGCGCCAGCAGCTTGCTAGGGGACTACGAGCAGTACTTC.

V is TRBV7-2 and J is TRBJ1-5, with a weak D call TRBD1 (5 bases). The germline V gene has CDR1 SGHTA and CDR2 FQGNSA. Trimming removed 3 bases at V and 0 bases at J, with 9 bases between. This CDR3 spans 15 amino acids. CDR3 in amino acids: CASSLGGGSNQPQHF. The DNA of the CDR3 is TGTGCCAGCAGCTTGGGGGGGGGTAGCAATCAGCCCCAGCATTTT.

The J gene is TRBJ2-6, the V gene TRBV10-2; 10 bases are shared with TRBD2. CDR3 length equals 17 residues. Germline-derived CDR1 and CDR2 are WSHSY and SAAADI. V lost 3 bases to trimming and J lost 0 bases; unmatched junction nucleotides: 2. The CDR3 reads CASSELAGISGANVLTF. The CDR3 bases are TGCGCCAGCAGTGAACTAGCGGGGATCTCTGGGGCCAACGTCCTGACTTTC.

The chain carries TRBV6-1 and TRBJ1-2; 9 bases are shared with TRBD1. The CDR3 has 14 amino acids. Germline assignment: CDR1 MNHNS and CDR2 SASEGT. V lost 5 bases to trimming and J lost 6 bases; unmatched junction nucleotides: 7. CDR3 region: CASSSGTGRNGYTF. CDR3 coding DNA: TGTGCCAGCAGTTCCGGGACAGGGAGAAATGGCTACACCTTC.

This clone was observed once. The chain employs TRBV12-5 and TRBJ2-7; TRBD1 might be the D (6 bases). This CDR3 is built from 15 residues. Trimming shortened V by 0 bases and J by 0 bases, and 9 bases separated the two germline ends. Germline-derived CDR1 and CDR2 are LGHNT and FRNRAP. As DNA, the CDR3 is TGTGCTAGTGGTTTGGTAGGGGGATCCTCCTACGAGCAGTACTTC. It codes for CASGLVGGSSYEQYF.

The DNA of the CDR3 is TGTGCCAGCAGTTACTCGGGGCCATACAATGAGCAGTTCTTC. Translating it yields CASSYSGPYNEQFF. The V call is TRBV6-6, the J call TRBJ2-1; TRBD1 is a possible D gene (5 bases). V was shortened by 0 bases and J by 4 bases, with 7 bases between the two germline ends. Germline CDR1 MNHNY, CDR2 SVGAGI (reference sequence). CDR3 length: 14 residues.

This clone was observed a few times. The chain combines TRBV5-1 with TRBJ2-7; no definite D call. This CDR3 region has 12 residues. Germline loops: CDR1 SGHRS, CDR2 YFSETQ. V was cut by 3 bases and J by 4 bases, with 8 bases left in between. The CDR3 coding sequence is TGCGCCAGCAGCTCCACGAGTTACGAGCAGTACTTC. Translating it yields CASSSTSYEQYF.

This sequence joins TRBV7-2 and TRBJ2-3; D unresolved. V was cut by 4 bases and J by 2 bases, with 7 bases left in between. Germline CDR1 SGHTA, CDR2 FQGNSA. The CDR3 is 13 amino acids. This chain's CDR3 is CASSSPFTDTQYF. DNA of the CDR3: TGTGCCAGCAGCTCCCCGTTCACAGATACGCAGTATTTT. The variable domain in full, with the rest retrieved from reference TRBV7-2 and TRBJ2-3, is GAGVSQSPSNKVTEKGKDVELRCDPISGHTALYWYRQSLGQGLEFLIYFQGNSAPDKSGLPSDRFSAERTGGSVSTLTIQRTQQEDSAVYLCASSSPFTDTQYFGPGTRLTVL.

J is TRBJ2-2 and V is TRBV19; D is possibly TRBD2 (6 bases). The length of the CDR3 is 16 residues. CDR1 is LNHDA, CDR2 SQIVND, per germline (reference sequence). V was trimmed by 5 bases and J by 5 bases, leaving 18 bases between them. CDR3: CASSVWRAGATGELFF. In DNA form, the CDR3 reads TGTGCCAGTAGTGTTTGGAGGGCGGGCGCTACCGGGGAGCTGTTTTTT.

The chain is built from TRBV11-3 and TRBJ2-6; D unclear. Germline V lookup: CDR1 SGHNT, CDR2 YENEEA. Trimming took 5 bases from V and 0 from J, leaving 5 bases between them. The CDR3 length is 14 residues. The CDR3 DNA reads TGTGCCAGCAGCCCAGTCTCTGGGGCCAACGTCCTGACTTTC. It translates to CASSPVSGANVLTF.

This chain joins TRBV5-6 and TRBJ2-7, with D possibly being TRBD1 (6 bases). V was pared by 0 bases and J by 3 bases, with 10 bases between. The V gene's germline CDR1 is SGHDT and CDR2 YYEEEE. The CDR3 is 14 amino acids. The chain's CDR3 is CASSLETGNYEQYF. CDR3 DNA sequence: TGTGCCAGCAGCTTGGAGACAGGAAACTACGAGCAGTACTTC.

This sequence joins TRBV21-1 and TRBJ2-5; the DNA was not compared with TRBD1, the D call given in the table. TRBV21-1 is a pseudogene segment. The CDR3 covers 12 residues. CDR3 sequence (DNA): TGTGCCAGCAGCAAAGACAGGGAGACCCAGTACTTC. Amino acids: CASSKDRETQYF.

The chain is built from TRBV2 and TRBJ1-2; 11 bases are a match to TRBD1. The CDR3 covers 14 residues. Losses at the gene ends were 10 bases for V and 8 bases for J; bases not matched to a gene: 12. The germline V gene encodes CDR1 SNHLY and CDR2 FYNNEI. The CDR3 DNA reads as TGTGCCACTACCCGGACAGGGGGCGCGTACGGCTACACCTTC. Translating gives CATTRTGGAYGYTF.

The chain has TRBV4-2 and TRBJ1-2, with 8 bases that match TRBD1. J was trimmed by 7 bases and V by 0 bases; bases with no gene match: 10. Germline CDR1 is LGHNA and CDR2 is YNFKEQ. The CDR3 contains 16 residues. The CDR3 DNA is TGTGCCAGCAGCCAAGACCGGACAGGGCGCTTCTCTGGCTACACCTTC. The encoded protein is CASSQDRTGRFSGYTF.

A remark on this clone: This CDR3 is also generated by other DNA sequences in the sample. CDR3 DNA: TGCGCCAGCAGCTTGGTACAGGATACGCAGTATTTT. This translates into CASSLVQDTQYF. The chain recombines TRBV5-1 with TRBJ2-3; D gene ambiguous. This CDR3 has 12 residues. V was clipped by 0 bases and J by 6 bases, with 5 bases between them. Germline CDR1 reads SGHRS; CDR2 reads YFSETQ.

The chain employs TRBV5-4 and TRBJ1-6; D ambiguous. This CDR3 is 18 amino acids long. CDR1 is SGHNT, CDR2 YYREEE, per germline (reference sequence). V was shortened by 2 bases and J by 0 bases, with 15 bases between the two germline ends. The CDR3 DNA sequence: TGTGCCAGCAGCTTCAAAGGTCCGGGGAGCTCCTATAATTCACCCCTCCACTTT. This sequence encodes CASSFKGPGSSYNSPLHF.

A single count supports this clone. This sequence joins TRBV16 and TRBJ1-4, with 7 bases that match TRBD1. The V and J ends lost 5 bases and 7 bases, in that order; junction bases with no gene match: 7. The CDR3 runs to 14 residues. Germline V lookup: CDR1 KGHSY, CDR2 FQNENV. In DNA form, the CDR3 reads TGTGCCAGCAGCACGACAGGGTTCGGTGAAAAACTGTTTTTT. This sequence encodes CASSTTGFGEKLFF.

J is TRBJ2-3 and V is TRBV19; D might be TRBD1 (5 bases). V lost 6 bases and J 0 bases, leaving 10 bases between the germline ends. This CDR3 has 14 residues. The germline V gene has CDR1 LNHDA and CDR2 SQIVND (reference sequence). CDR3 sequence (DNA): TGTGCCAGTAGGACAGACCCTAGCACAGATACGCAGTATTTT. Protein sequence: CASRTDPSTDTQYF.

About this clone itself: A junction boundary mismatches the germline segment, possibly from a read error. V is TRBV7-2 and J is TRBJ1-1; no reliable D call. Germline V CDR1 and CDR2: SGHTA, FQGNSA. This CDR3 has 15 residues. CDR3: CASNLESGVNTEAFF. CDR3 sequence (DNA): TGTGCCAGCAACTTAGAATCGGGAGTGAACACTGAAGCTTTCTTT.

The chain has TRBV6-4 and TRBJ2-3, with TRBD1 as a possible D gene (5 bases). CDR3 size: 14 residues. V shed 6 bases and J shed 2 bases, with 12 bases lying between them. Germline values: CDR1 MRHNA, CDR2 SNTAGT. The CDR3 sequence: CASSREAFTDTQYF. CDR3 sequence (DNA): TGTGCCAGCAGCAGGGAAGCTTTCACAGATACGCAGTATTTT.

The J gene is TRBJ1-1, the V gene TRBV7-8; a possible D gene is TRBD1 (6 bases). With 1 base removed from V and 2 bases from J, the gap between germline ends came to 11 bases. The germline V gene encodes CDR1 SGHVS and CDR2 FQNEAQ. The CDR3 is made up of 15 amino acids. This CDR3 is CASSLVGRGNTEAFF. CDR3 DNA sequence: TGTGCCAGCAGCTTAGTGGGCAGGGGAAACACTGAAGCTTTCTTT.

The V call is TRBV5-6, the J call TRBJ2-7; TRBD2 might be the D (6 bases). CDR1 is SGHDT, CDR2 YYEEEE, per germline. With 2 bases removed from V and 3 bases from J, the gap between germline ends came to 18 bases. There are 16 residues in the CDR3. CDR3 nucleotide sequence: TGTGCCAGCAGCTTCTATTCCCTAGCGAACCGCTACGAGCAGTACTTC. Its protein is CASSFYSLANRYEQYF.

The chain links TRBV5-1 to TRBJ1-1, with D maybe TRBD1 (5 bases). CDR3 size: 13 residues. Per germline, CDR1 SGHRS and CDR2 YFSETQ. V lost 1 base, J lost 3 bases, and 7 bases lay in between. The CDR3 sequence: CASSLSTDTEAFF. The CDR3, as DNA: TGCGCCAGCAGCTTGTCGACAGACACTGAAGCTTTCTTT.

This sequence joins TRBV6-5 and TRBJ2-7; the D gene is possibly TRBD2 (6 bases). Looked up from germline, CDR1 is MNHEY and CDR2 is SVGAGI. The CDR3 is made up of 13 amino acids. V lost 6 bases and J lost 3, with 12 bases in between. The CDR3 region is CASREGHRYEQYF. The CDR3 DNA is TGTGCCAGCAGGGAGGGCCACCGCTACGAGCAGTACTTC.